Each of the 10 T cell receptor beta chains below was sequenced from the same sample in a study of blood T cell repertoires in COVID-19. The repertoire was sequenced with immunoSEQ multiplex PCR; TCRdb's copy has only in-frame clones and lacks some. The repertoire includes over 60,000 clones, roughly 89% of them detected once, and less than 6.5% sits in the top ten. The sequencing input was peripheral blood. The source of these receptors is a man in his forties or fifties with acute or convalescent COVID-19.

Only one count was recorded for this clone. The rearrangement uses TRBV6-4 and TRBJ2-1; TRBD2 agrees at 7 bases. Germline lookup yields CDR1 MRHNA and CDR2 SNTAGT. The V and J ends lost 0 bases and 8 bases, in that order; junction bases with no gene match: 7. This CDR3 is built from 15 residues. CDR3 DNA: TGTGCCAGCAGTGACTCCGAGACTAGCATATATGAGCAGTTCTTC. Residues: CASSDSETSIYEQFF.

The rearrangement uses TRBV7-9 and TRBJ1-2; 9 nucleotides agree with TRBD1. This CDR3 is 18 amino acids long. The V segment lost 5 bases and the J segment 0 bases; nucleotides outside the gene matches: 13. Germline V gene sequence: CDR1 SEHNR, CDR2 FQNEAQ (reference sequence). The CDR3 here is CASSRDRVSGTTNYGYTF. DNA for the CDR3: TGTGCCAGCAGCCGGGACAGGGTTTCGGGAACCACTAACTATGGCTACACCTTC.

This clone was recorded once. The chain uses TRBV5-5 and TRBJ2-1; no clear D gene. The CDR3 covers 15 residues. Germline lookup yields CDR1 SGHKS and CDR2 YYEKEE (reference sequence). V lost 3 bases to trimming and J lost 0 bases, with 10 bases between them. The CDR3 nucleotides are TGTGCCAGCAGCTATCAAACAGTCTCCTACAATGAGCAGTTCTTC. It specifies CASSYQTVSYNEQFF.

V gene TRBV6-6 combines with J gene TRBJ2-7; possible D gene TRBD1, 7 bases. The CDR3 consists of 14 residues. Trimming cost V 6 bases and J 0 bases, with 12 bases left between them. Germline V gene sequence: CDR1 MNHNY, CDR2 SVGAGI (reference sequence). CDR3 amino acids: CASREGASSYEQYF. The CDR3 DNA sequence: TGTGCCAGCAGGGAGGGGGCGAGCTCCTACGAGCAGTACTTC.

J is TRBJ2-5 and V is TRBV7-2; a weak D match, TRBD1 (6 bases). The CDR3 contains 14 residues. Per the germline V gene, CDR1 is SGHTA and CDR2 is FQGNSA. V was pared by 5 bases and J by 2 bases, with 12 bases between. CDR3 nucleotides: TGTGCCAGCAGCCAAGGACAGATTCAAGAGACCCAGTACTTC. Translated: CASSQGQIQETQYF. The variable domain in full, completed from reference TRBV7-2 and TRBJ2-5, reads GAGVSQSPSNKVTEKGKDVELRCDPISGHTALYWYRQSLGQGLEFLIYFQGNSAPDKSGLPSDRFSAERTGGSVSTLTIQRTQQEDSAVYLCASSQGQIQETQYFGPGTRLLVL.

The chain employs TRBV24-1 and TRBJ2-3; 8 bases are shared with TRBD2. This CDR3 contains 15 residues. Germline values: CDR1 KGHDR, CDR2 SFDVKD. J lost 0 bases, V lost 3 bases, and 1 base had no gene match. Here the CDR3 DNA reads TGTGCCACCAGTGATCCTAGCGGGAGCACAGATACGCAGTATTTT. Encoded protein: CATSDPSGSTDTQYF.

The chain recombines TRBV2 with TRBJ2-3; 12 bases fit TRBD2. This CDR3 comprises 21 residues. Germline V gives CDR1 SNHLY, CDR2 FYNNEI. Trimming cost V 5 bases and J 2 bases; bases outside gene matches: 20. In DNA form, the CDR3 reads TGTGCCAGCAGTTACCGACCCAAAGGGATGCTAGCGGGAGGGACCACAGATACGCAGTATTTT. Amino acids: CASSYRPKGMLAGGTTDTQYF.

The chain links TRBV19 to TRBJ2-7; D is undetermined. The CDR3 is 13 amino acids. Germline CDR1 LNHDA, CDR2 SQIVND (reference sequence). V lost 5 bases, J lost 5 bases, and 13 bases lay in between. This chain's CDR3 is CASSPRTADEQYF. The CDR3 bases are TGTGCCAGTAGTCCTAGAACGGCCGACGAGCAGTACTTC.

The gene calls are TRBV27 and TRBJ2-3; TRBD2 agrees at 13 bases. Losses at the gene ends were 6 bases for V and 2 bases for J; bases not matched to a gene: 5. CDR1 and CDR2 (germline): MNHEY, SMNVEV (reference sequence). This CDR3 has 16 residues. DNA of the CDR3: TGTGCCAGCAGGCTACTAGCGGGAGGGTCCACAGATACGCAGTATTTT. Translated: CASRLLAGGSTDTQYF.

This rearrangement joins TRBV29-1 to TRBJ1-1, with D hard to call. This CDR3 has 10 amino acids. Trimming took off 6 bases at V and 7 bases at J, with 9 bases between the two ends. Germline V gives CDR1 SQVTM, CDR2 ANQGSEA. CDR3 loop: CSVVGGEAFF. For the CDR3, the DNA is TGCAGCGTGGTGGGAGGTGAAGCTTTCTTT.